This T cell receptor (beta chain) was sequenced during a study of blood T cell repertoires in COVID-19 (dated by TCRdb to between 2020 and 2021). For context, the study as a whole: Samples from collaborators originated in the United States, Italy and Spain and spanned both the acute and convalescent phases of COVID-19. The prospective study material was composed of cDNA or gDNA derived from T cells, B-cell-depleted T cells, or PBMCs. Subjects who had been exposed to COVID-19, were actively infected with it, or had recovered from it provided the deeply sampled blood TCRbeta repertoires that made up the dataset. The repertoires were released in a freely available public database intended as a resource for research on the immune response to SARS-CoV-2. The samples were drawn from the first 160 participants of the ongoing ImmuneRACE study and from 1,254 subjects provided by 6 global collaborators. A de-identified subject ID, COVID-19 status, age in years and sex were almost always included in the sample metadata. Where available, HLA class I and class II types were taken from metadata supplied by the sample provider and were not determined by assay-based typing. Study-wide findings and limitations: Clinical and demographic metadata were provided uncurated, with the amount varying by source and participant.

A note on this clone: No antigen is known for it. Per-nucleotide qualities are absent, and no much larger clonotype sits a single base away. This CDR3 is also generated by other DNA sequences in the sample.

TCRbeta CDR3 regions were amplified from genomic DNA by means of the immunoSEQ Assay, a bias-controlled multiplex PCR. On the study's bioinformatics: The number of nucleated cells in each sample was estimated by amplification of reference gene primers within the assay. To quantify the absolute abundance of each unique TCRbeta CDR3 rearrangement, sequence reads were collapsed and filtered. For each sample, productive Simpson clonality was calculated as the square root of Simpson's diversity index across productive rearrangements. As stored in TCRdb, this immuneACCESS dataset retains in-frame rearrangements with V and J assigned. A fraction of the clones does not appear; measured against another copy, unresolved V genes explain less than half of the discrepancy, and the remainder lacks a known reason. D and trimming were read from the DNA, whereas the V and J calls and clone size are those reported in that table. In this sample the table shows fewer than 400,000 clones, approximately 89% of which occur a single time. Around 5% of the sample rests with the top ten.

Participants in the prospective study were enrolled through a virtual design, were aged about 18 to 100 years, and lived in roughly 24 United States geographic areas. In the prospective study, cohorts were assigned on the basis of participant-reported clinical history obtained from a screening survey and a study questionnaire. Recovered participants in ImmuneRACE Cohort 3 were defined by two consecutive negative NP/OP PCR tests, clearance by a healthcare professional, or resolution of symptoms. Mobile phlebotomists in the prospective study collected whole blood, serum and a nasopharyngeal or oropharyngeal swab from every participant. Participants in the prospective study had the option to provide additional blood draws and questionnaires over an approximately 2-month period. Before DNA extraction, prospective study blood samples were shipped either frozen or at room temperature. V and J lose 5 bases and 2 bases, and a span of 15 bases separates them. CDR1 and CDR2, looked up from the germline V gene, are SGHTA and FQGTGA. The CDR3 goes from the cysteine to the phenylalanine over 15 residues. Only the CDR3 DNA is retained, 45 bases long and in frame from the first base.

Material for sequencing was PBMCs or T cells enriched from blood (not recorded which). The V and J segments used are TRBV7-3 and TRBJ1-1; matching of 5 bases hints at TRBD1 as the D gene. The source is a man aged 30 to 39 who had recovered from COVID-19. The CDR3 protein sequence reads: CASSLRGGTNTEAFF. The DNA is TGTGCCAGCAGCCTGAGGGGCGGGACTAACACTGAAGCTTTCTTT.